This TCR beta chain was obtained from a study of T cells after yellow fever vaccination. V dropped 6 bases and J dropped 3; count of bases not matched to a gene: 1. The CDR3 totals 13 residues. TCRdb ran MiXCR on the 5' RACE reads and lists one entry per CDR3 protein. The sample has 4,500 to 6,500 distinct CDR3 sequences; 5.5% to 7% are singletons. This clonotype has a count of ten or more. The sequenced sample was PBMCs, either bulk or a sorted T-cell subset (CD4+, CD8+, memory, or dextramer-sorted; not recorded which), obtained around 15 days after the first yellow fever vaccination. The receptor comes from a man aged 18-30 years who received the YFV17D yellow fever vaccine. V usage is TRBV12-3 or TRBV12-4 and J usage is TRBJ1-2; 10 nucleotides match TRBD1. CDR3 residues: CASRTGGDYGYTF. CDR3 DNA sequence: TGTGCCAGCAGGACAGGGGGCGACTATGGCTACACCTTC.